The 9 T cell receptor beta chains in this list originate from one sample, sequenced in a study of human T cells and chemical hapten exposure. Time point given: patch test 2, 6 weeks after DPC sensitization. Treatment in this sample: therapeutic diphenylcyclopropenone sensitization with weekly scalp DPC. TCRdb redid the calling of the RACE reads with MiXCR, one entry per CDR3 protein. Counted here are a few hundred thousand distinct CDR3 sequences, around 6% occurring once; the ten biggest clones make up about 5%. This specimen consisted of whole blood, obtained in connection with sensitization to the hapten diphenylcyclopropenone (DPC). These receptor sequences come from a woman younger than 30 with alopecia areata. Some clones in this sample may be carry-over from other donors' samples.

This clonotype was counted a few times. The chain links TRBV27 to TRBJ2-7, with TRBD1 matching 8 bases. The V and J ends lost 5 bases and 5 bases, in that order; junction bases with no gene match: 5. The germline V gene encodes CDR1 MNHEY and CDR2 SMNVEV (reference sequence). The CDR3 runs to 13 residues. The CDR3 sequence is CASSQGAFNEQYF. The CDR3 DNA reads as TGTGCCAGCAGTCAGGGGGCTTTCAACGAGCAGTACTTC.

This clonotype was detected ten times or more. The V gene is TRBV11-2, the J gene TRBJ1-3; D unresolved. Germline values: CDR1 SGHAT, CDR2 FQNNGV. This CDR3 comprises 14 residues. V was shortened by 5 bases and J by 2 bases, with 10 bases between the two germline ends. The CDR3 DNA reads TGTGCCAGCAGCCGGACGCCCGCTGGAAACACCATATATTTT. Its protein product is CASSRTPAGNTIYF.

This clonotype was recorded many times. The rearrangement joins TRBV7-2 to TRBJ1-2; D is undetermined. The CDR3 extends over 12 amino acids. Trimming pared 4 bases from V and 6 bases from J, leaving 9 bases between. The V gene's germline CDR1 is SGHTA and CDR2 FQGNSA. The chain's CDR3 is CASSSGQHGYTF. In nucleotides, the CDR3 is TGTGCCAGCAGCTCAGGCCAGCATGGCTACACCTTC. The full variable domain, its missing parts supplied by reference TRBV7-2 and TRBJ1-2, is GAGVSQSPSNKVTEKGKDVELRCDPISGHTALYWYRQSLGQGLEFLIYFQGNSAPDKSGLPSDRFSAERTGGSVSTLTIQRTQQEDSAVYLCASSSGQHGYTFGSGTRLTVV.

This clonotype was seen repeatedly, ten times or more. The CDR3 bases are TGTGCCAGCAGTTTATTGGGGGTTGCTTTTCAGCCCCAGCATTTT. Translation: CASSLLGVAFQPQHF. The J gene is TRBJ1-5, the V gene TRBV28; D perhaps matches TRBD1 (5 bases). The CDR3 contains 15 residues. Germline loops: CDR1 MDHEN, CDR2 SYDVKM. Between the trimmed V and J ends, which lost 1 base and 6 bases, there was a span of 13 bases. The full variable domain, its missing parts supplied by reference TRBV28 and TRBJ1-5, is DVKVTQSSRYLVKRTGEKVFLECVQDMDHENMFWYRQDPGLGLRLIYFSYDVKMKEKGDIPEGYSVSREKKERFSLILESASTNQTSMYLCASSLLGVAFQPQHFGDGTRLSIL.

This clonotype was seen at least ten times. This sequence joins TRBV6-1 and TRBJ1-1; TRBD1 agrees at 11 bases. CDR3 length equals 16 residues. Germline CDR1 MNHNS, CDR2 SASEGT. With V trimmed by 5 bases and J by 3 bases, 8 bases remained unmatched. Here the CDR3 DNA reads TGTGCCAGCAGTACCCTCGGACAGGGGGCTGACACTGAAGCTTTCTTT. This sequence encodes CASSTLGQGADTEAFF.

The chain is built from TRBV7-8 and TRBJ2-3; 11 bases agree with TRBD2. CDR3 length: 16 amino acids. Germline loops: CDR1 SGHVS, CDR2 FQNEAQ. The V gene end was trimmed by 3 bases and the J gene end by 4 bases; junction bases not matched to a gene: 6. The CDR3 loop is CASSFLAGGPSDTQYF. The DNA of the CDR3 is TGTGCCAGCAGCTTCTTAGCGGGGGGGCCCTCAGATACGCAGTATTTT.

This clonotype has a count of ten or more. This chain connects TRBV10-3 to TRBJ1-3, with D perhaps matching TRBD1 (5 bases). The V end was cut by 1 base, the J end by 0 bases, with 13 bases between. CDR1 ENHRY and CDR2 SYGVKD come from the germline V gene. CDR3 length: 17 amino acids. The CDR3 sequence is CAISEYRDVLSGNTIYF. In DNA form, the CDR3 reads TGTGCCATCAGTGAGTACCGGGACGTACTCTCTGGAAACACCATATATTTT.

At least ten counts were recorded for this clonotype. This chain uses TRBV20-1 with TRBJ2-3, with 9 bases matching TRBD2. The CDR3 is made up of 16 amino acids. The V segment lost 3 bases and the J segment 5 bases; nucleotides outside the gene matches: 12. Germline CDR1 is DFQATT and CDR2 is SNEGSKA (reference sequence). CDR3 protein: CSASSLGAGGVDTQYF. In nucleotides, the CDR3 is TGCAGTGCTAGTTCTTTGGGAGCGGGGGGCGTAGATACGCAGTATTTT.

This clonotype was detected a few times. This rearrangement joins TRBV6-5 to TRBJ2-3; D tentatively fits TRBD1 or TRBD2 (6 bases each). From germline, CDR1 is MNHEY and CDR2 SVGAGI. The CDR3 is 16 residues long. Trimming removed 2 bases at V and 1 base at J, with 13 bases between. CDR3 sequence: CASSYGGPGGTDTQYF. The CDR3 DNA is TGTGCCAGCAGTTACGGAGGGCCAGGGGGCACAGATACGCAGTATTTT.